What follows are 13 T cell receptor beta chains derived from one specimen sequenced in a study of cytomegalovirus exposure and HLA in healthy donors. The primer mix had 60 Vbeta and 13 Jbeta primers. Data came from immunoSEQ multiplex PCR; TCRdb stores just in-frame clones and leaves some out. The sample lists about 150,000 clones, approximately 68% occurring once. The sequencing input was PBMCs. These receptors were obtained from a man aged 55 to 70 in good health and CMV-seronegative.

The V gene is TRBV7-2, the J gene TRBJ2-1; 12 bases are a match to TRBD2. Germline CDR1 reads SGHTA; CDR2 reads FQGNSA. The CDR3 covers 16 residues. Trimming took 0 bases from V and 10 from J; bases not matched to a gene: 7. The DNA of the CDR3 is TGTGCCAGCAGCTTAGCCTCGCTAGCGGGAGGGGGGGAGCAGTTCTTC. Amino acids: CASSLASLAGGGEQFF.

This clone was seen only a few times. V is TRBV6-1 and J is TRBJ2-1; 9 bases are shared with TRBD1. V was pared by 4 bases and J by 0 bases, with 7 bases of the junction left unmatched. CDR3 length equals 17 residues. The germline V gene encodes CDR1 MNHNS and CDR2 SASEGT. CDR3 loop: CASSGTEGQGSYNEQFF. Here the CDR3 DNA reads TGTGCCAGCAGTGGGACCGAGGGACAGGGCTCCTACAATGAGCAGTTCTTC.

The chain couples TRBV15 to TRBJ2-7, with D possibly TRBD2 on 6 matching bases. This CDR3 spans 14 amino acids. Trimming pared 0 bases from V and 9 bases from J, leaving 15 bases between. Per the germline V gene, CDR1 is LNHNV and CDR2 is YYDKDF (reference sequence). The chain's CDR3 is CATSRDRASDAQYF. The CDR3 DNA is TGTGCCACCAGCAGAGATAGGGCTAGCGACGCGCAGTACTTC. The variable domain in full, with the rest retrieved from reference TRBV15 and TRBJ2-7, is DAMVIQNPRYQVTQFGKPVTLSCSQTLNHNVMYWYQQKSSQAPKLLFHYYDKDFNNEADTPDNFQSRRPNTSFCFLDIRSPGLGDTAMYLCATSRDRASDAQYFGPGTRLTVT.

The genes are TRBV5-8 and TRBJ2-5, with D tentatively TRBD1 (6 bases). This CDR3 is built from 14 residues. The V and J ends lost 4 bases and 2 bases respectively, with 12 bases between them. Germline-derived CDR1 and CDR2 are SGHTS and YDEGEE. CDR3 DNA: TGTGCCAGCAGCAGCCAGACAGGTCAAGAGACCCAGTACTTC. It yields the protein CASSSQTGQETQYF.

The V call is TRBV5-1, the J call TRBJ1-4; D is perhaps TRBD1 (5 bases). The CDR3 has 17 amino acids. Trimming pared 0 bases from V and 7 bases from J, leaving 19 bases between. CDR1 and CDR2 from the germline V gene are SGHRS and YFSETQ. CDR3 in DNA: TGCGCCAGCAGCTTGGAGGGGACTAGGGCTGGGACTGAAAAACTGTTTTTT. Protein sequence: CASSLEGTRAGTEKLFF.

The chain links TRBV27 to TRBJ2-1, with a tentative D call TRBD1 (5 bases). V lost 3 bases and J lost 7, with 16 bases in between. The CDR3 runs 15 residues. Looked up from germline, CDR1 is MNHEY and CDR2 is SMNVEV (reference sequence). CDR3 sequence (DNA): TGTGCCAGCAGTTTCAACAGGCCCGTCCTTAATGAGCAGTTCTTC. This sequence encodes CASSFNRPVLNEQFF.

The J gene is TRBJ2-7, the V gene TRBV27, with 7 bases matching TRBD2. V was clipped by 4 bases and J by 0 bases; unmatched bases: 9. The germline CDR1 and CDR2 sequences are MNHEY and SMNVEV (reference sequence). The CDR3 sequence is 16 residues long. In DNA form, the CDR3 reads TGTGCCAGCAGTTCTCCGAGCGGGGCCAGCTCCTACGAGCAGTACTTC. As protein: CASSSPSGASSYEQYF.

This chain uses TRBV19 with TRBJ1-5; D is possibly TRBD1 (6 bases). Germline V gives CDR1 LNHDA, CDR2 SQIVND (reference sequence). Trimming pared 0 bases from V and 0 bases from J, leaving 15 bases between. The CDR3 runs 18 residues. DNA for the CDR3: TGTGCCAGTAGTATAGATCGGGGGGCGGGGGATAGCAATCAGCCCCAGCATTTT. Translation gives CASSIDRGAGDSNQPQHF.

CDR3 amino acids: CASSRRDTEAFF. CDR3 nucleotides: TGTGCCAGCAGTAGACGGGACACTGAAGCTTTCTTT. The chain links TRBV28 to TRBJ1-1; D uncertain. CDR1 and CDR2 (germline): MDHEN, SYDVKM. Trimming took off 5 bases at V and 3 bases at J, with 7 bases between the two ends. This CDR3 has 12 amino acids.

The chain uses TRBV5-6 and TRBJ1-5, with D perhaps matching TRBD1 (5 bases). The V end lost 2 bases, the J end lost 4 bases, and 19 bases lay between the germline ends. Germline-derived CDR1 and CDR2 are SGHDT and YYEEEE. The CDR3 length is 17 residues. The CDR3 sequence: CASSFRSAGARNQPQHF. For the CDR3, the DNA is TGTGCCAGCAGCTTTAGGTCGGCTGGGGCACGAAATCAGCCCCAGCATTTT. The full variable domain, completed using reference TRBV5-6 and TRBJ1-5, is DAGVTQSPTHLIKTRGQQVTLRCSPKSGHDTVSWYQQALGQGPQFIFQYYEEEERQRGNFPDRFSGHQFPNYSSELNVNALLLGDSALYLCASSFRSAGARNQPQHFGDGTRLSIL.

This clone has more than one count but fewer than ten. This sequence joins TRBV18 and TRBJ1-5; 7 nucleotides line up with TRBD1. Germline CDR1 reads KGHSH; CDR2 reads LQKENI. This CDR3 has 14 residues. V lost 3 bases, J lost 4 bases, and 3 bases stayed unmatched. The CDR3 reads CASSPGTDNQPQHF. For the CDR3, the DNA is TGTGCCAGCTCACCCGGGACAGATAATCAGCCCCAGCATTTT.

The chain carries TRBV9 and TRBJ2-1; the D gene is possibly TRBD2 (5 bases). CDR1 and CDR2 from the germline V gene are SGDLS and YYNGEE. CDR3 size: 16 residues. The V and J ends lost 0 bases and 0 bases respectively, with 10 bases between them. The CDR3 DNA is TGTGCCAGCAGCGTAGAAGTGGGGAGCTCCTACAATGAGCAGTTCTTC. Amino acid sequence: CASSVEVGSSYNEQFF. The full variable domain, its missing parts supplied by reference TRBV9 and TRBJ2-1, is DSGVTQTPKHLITATGQRVTLRCSPRSGDLSVYWYQQSLDQGLQFLIQYYNGEERAKGNILERFSAQQFPDLHSELNLSSLELGDSALYFCASSVEVGSSYNEQFFGPGTRLTVL.

The rearrangement links TRBV5-8 to TRBJ1-2, with D hard to call. Between the trimmed V and J ends, which lost 0 bases and 4 bases, there was a span of 10 bases. Per the germline V gene, CDR1 is SGHTS and CDR2 is YDEGEE. This CDR3 is 14 amino acids long. The CDR3 DNA follows: TGTGCCAGCAGCTTGGACAGCCAAGGCTATGGCTACACCTTC. This codes for CASSLDSQGYGYTF.